These 21 T cell receptor beta chains came from one sample sequenced in a study of blood T cell repertoires in COVID-19. Libraries were prepared by immunoSEQ multiplex PCR; TCRdb keeps only in-frame clonotypes and omits some of them. Among approximately 120,000 clones listed, 65% to 85% were seen once. Sample: peripheral blood. The receptors originated from a man aged 30 to 45 with COVID-19, enrolled during active disease.

The chain carries TRBV15 and TRBJ1-4; D uncertain. Trimming took off 4 bases at V and 0 bases at J, with 15 bases between the two ends. CDR1 and CDR2 from the germline V gene are LNHNV and YYDKDF (reference sequence). This CDR3 has 17 residues. The CDR3 DNA sequence: TGTGCCACCAGCACCGAGCCCTTAACTGCAACTAATGAAAAACTGTTTTTT. This gives the protein CATSTEPLTATNEKLFF. Based on the CDR3 plus reference TRBV15 and TRBJ1-4, the full variable domain is DAMVIQNPRYQVTQFGKPVTLSCSQTLNHNVMYWYQQKSSQAPKLLFHYYDKDFNNEADTPDNFQSRRPNTSFCFLDIRSPGLGDTAMYLCATSTEPLTATNEKLFFGSGTQLSVL.

The V and J genes are TRBV6-6 and TRBJ2-7; TRBD1 matches 7 bases. This CDR3 has 15 amino acids. V shed 4 bases and J 10 bases; nucleotides not matched to a gene: 16. Germline loops: CDR1 MNHNY, CDR2 SVGAGI (reference sequence). Written as DNA, the CDR3 is TGTGCCAGCAGTTTTTCTTGGGGACAGAATCTCGAACAGTACTTC. It encodes CASSFSWGQNLEQYF.

This clone has at least ten counts. This chain links TRBV6-1 with TRBJ1-5, with D hard to call. CDR1 is MNHNS, CDR2 SASEGT, per germline. The V end was cut by 1 base, the J end by 11 bases, with 15 bases between. The CDR3 extends over 14 amino acids. For the CDR3, the DNA is TGTGCCAGCAGTGAAGTCCCCGTGAGGGCGTCCCAGCATTTT. Protein: CASSEVPVRASQHF.

The CDR3 spells CASSPQVRTGGNIQYF. The CDR3 region has the DNA TGTGCCAGCAGCCCACAGGTTCGGACGGGGGGAAACATTCAGTACTTC. The chain combines TRBV3-1 (or the pseudogene TRBV3-2) with TRBJ2-4, with 7 bases fitting TRBD2. Germline V gene data show CDR1 as LGHDT and CDR2 as YNNKEL (reference sequence). The CDR3 extends over 16 amino acids. J gave up 6 bases and V 4 bases, and 12 bases lay outside the gene matches.

For this clone: The junction departs from the called germline gene at one end, perhaps through a read error. V is TRBV15 and J is TRBJ1-1; D is perhaps TRBD1 (6 bases). This CDR3 comprises 14 residues. Germline loops: CDR1 LNHNV, CDR2 YYDKDF (reference sequence). CDR3 sequence: CASCERDMNIEAFF. DNA for the CDR3: TGTGCCAGCTGCGAACGGGACATGAACATTGAAGCTTTCTTT.

This clone was seen just once. The chain combines TRBV18 with TRBJ1-6; 7 bases match TRBD1. There are 14 residues in the CDR3. The germline V gene has CDR1 KGHSH and CDR2 LQKENI. The trim removed 8 bases at V and 6 bases at J, leaving 7 bases unmatched. CDR3 in DNA: TGTGCCAGCCGACCCGGGACAGTTAATTCACCCCTCCACTTT. Its protein is CASRPGTVNSPLHF.

The genes are TRBV11-3 and TRBJ1-4; 11 bases map to TRBD1. Trimming at V came to 1 base and at J to 8 bases, leaving 3 bases not matched to a gene. Germline V gene data show CDR1 as SGHNT and CDR2 as YENEEA. The CDR3 contains 15 residues. The CDR3, as DNA: TGTGCCAGCAGCTTAGCCGGGACAGGGGGAGAAAAACTGTTTTTT. Its translation: CASSLAGTGGEKLFF.

The chain couples TRBV6-5 to TRBJ1-2, with 11 bases that match TRBD1. The V and J ends lost 11 bases and 3 bases, in that order; junction bases with no gene match: 11. This CDR3 contains 15 residues. From germline, CDR1 is MNHEY and CDR2 SVGAGI. Written as DNA, the CDR3 is TGTGCCGCCCGGGACAGGGGGTATGCGGACTATGGCTACACCTTC. Encoded protein: CAARDRGYADYGYTF.

V usage is TRBV11-2 and J usage is TRBJ2-1, with 9 bases aligning to TRBD1. CDR3 length equals 15 residues. Germline V CDR1 and CDR2: SGHAT, FQNNGV. With 5 bases clipped from V and 3 bases from J, the junction kept 5 bases outside the gene matches. Written as DNA, the CDR3 is TGTGCCAGCAGCAACCGGGACAGGGTCTACAATGAGCAGTTCTTC. This encodes CASSNRDRVYNEQFF. Combining the CDR3 with reference TRBV11-2 and TRBJ2-1 gives the whole variable domain EAGVAQSPRYKIIEKRQSVAFWCNPISGHATLYWYQQILGQGPKLLIQFQNNGVVDDSQLPKDRFSAERLKGVDSTLKIQPAKLEDSAVYLCASSNRDRVYNEQFFGPGTRLTVL.

V is TRBV12-5 and J is TRBJ1-4; 10 nucleotides agree with TRBD1. The V and J ends lost 5 bases and 7 bases, in that order; junction bases with no gene match: 4. The germline gives CDR1 LGHNT, CDR2 FRNRAP. The CDR3 consists of 14 residues. CDR3 sequence reads: CASGMTGGPEKLFF. The DNA for the CDR3 is TGTGCTAGTGGTATGACAGGGGGCCCTGAAAAACTGTTTTTT.

This chain uses TRBV5-4 with TRBJ2-1, with TRBD2 matching over 8 bases. Trimming took 5 bases from V and 3 from J; bases not matched to a gene: 10. The germline V gene has CDR1 SGHNT and CDR2 YYREEE (reference sequence). CDR3 length: 16 amino acids. The CDR3 here is CASSPGLAKGYNEQFF. The DNA of the CDR3 is TGTGCCAGCAGTCCTGGACTAGCTAAGGGCTACAATGAGCAGTTCTTC.

This chain links TRBV9 with TRBJ2-3; a weak D match, TRBD1 (5 bases). V was cut by 4 bases and J by 6 bases, with 15 bases left in between. CDR3 length: 14 amino acids. CDR1 and CDR2 (germline): SGDLS, YYNGEE. The CDR3 here is CASSPRYSGDTQYF. CDR3 coding DNA: TGTGCCAGCAGCCCCCGATACTCAGGGGATACGCAGTATTTT.

This chain links TRBV25-1 with TRBJ2-5, with a weak D call TRBD1 (6 bases). The germline V and J ends were trimmed by 6 bases and 4 bases, with 27 bases remaining between them. Germline values: CDR1 MGHDK, CDR2 SYGVNS. The CDR3 is 18 residues long. CDR3 DNA: TGTGCCAGCAGCACCACGCATACACCACAGGGAAGAAGAGAGACCCAGTACTTC. Its protein is CASSTTHTPQGRRETQYF.

The chain recombines TRBV5-1 with TRBJ1-1, with unresolved D. The CDR3 is made up of 14 amino acids. V was pared by 6 bases and J by 0 bases, with 12 bases between. Germline V gene lookup returns CDR1 SGHRS and CDR2 YFSETQ. The CDR3 bases are TGCGCCAGCACCGCGGGGAGCATGAACACTGAAGCTTTCTTT. Encoded protein: CASTAGSMNTEAFF.

This chain joins TRBV7-2 and TRBJ1-1, with a tentative D call TRBD1 (6 bases). Germline CDR1 SGHTA, CDR2 FQGNSA. This CDR3 contains 14 residues. V was shortened by 4 bases and J by 8 bases, with 17 bases between the two germline ends. The CDR3 region has the DNA TGTGCCAGCAGCTCTCGAGGGGGGGCTAGGGAAGCTTTCTTT. Translating gives CASSSRGGAREAFF.

V usage is TRBV5-4 and J usage is TRBJ1-1, with no clear D. The CDR3 runs to 13 residues. The V gene lost 3 bases and the J gene lost 0 bases, with 6 bases spanning the gap. From germline, CDR1 is SGHNT and CDR2 YYREEE (reference sequence). The chain's CDR3 is CASSSTVNTEAFF. In DNA form, the CDR3 reads TGTGCCAGCAGCTCTACAGTGAACACTGAAGCTTTCTTT.

The genes are TRBV10-3 and TRBJ1-1; 7 positions match TRBD1. The V and J ends lost 7 bases and 6 bases, in that order; junction bases with no gene match: 11. There are 14 residues in the CDR3. Per germline, CDR1 ENHRY and CDR2 SYGVKD. CDR3 in DNA: TGTGCCATCACTGGGACAGTCGATTCCCCTGAAGCTTTCTTT. This sequence encodes CAITGTVDSPEAFF.

J is TRBJ2-1 and V is TRBV27; D remains ambiguous. The CDR3 runs 18 residues. V was trimmed by 3 bases and J by 0 bases, leaving 18 bases between them. The germline V gene has CDR1 MNHEY and CDR2 SMNVEV (reference sequence). CDR3 in DNA: TGTGCCAGCAGTTTGCTATCTATCTCCGCGAACTCCTACAATGAGCAGTTCTTC. Translated: CASSLLSISANSYNEQFF.

J is TRBJ2-3 and V is TRBV6-5, with 9 bases matching TRBD2. Germline V gene sequence: CDR1 MNHEY, CDR2 SVGAGI. The CDR3 is made up of 14 amino acids. With 2 bases clipped from V and 6 bases from J, the junction kept 3 bases outside the gene matches. In DNA form, the CDR3 reads TGTGCCAGCAGTTACAGGGCGGGAGGGGATACGCAGTATTTT. Its translation: CASSYRAGGDTQYF.

The chain is built from TRBV3-1 (or the pseudogene TRBV3-2) and TRBJ2-2; TRBD1 agrees at 7 bases. Germline CDR1 reads LGHDT; CDR2 reads YNNKEL (reference sequence). This CDR3 is 14 amino acids long. The V segment lost 4 bases and the J segment 8 bases; nucleotides outside the gene matches: 7. CDR3 sequence reads: CASSRQGDGGELFF. CDR3 sequence (DNA): TGTGCCAGCAGCCGGCAGGGGGATGGAGGGGAGCTGTTTTTT.

Concerning this clone: Other DNA sequences in this specimen translate into the identical CDR3. V and J are TRBV29-1 and TRBJ1-1; TRBD1 is a possible D gene (6 bases). V was trimmed by 3 bases and J by 5 bases, leaving 7 bases between them. Looked up from germline, CDR1 is SQVTM and CDR2 is ANQGSEA. The CDR3 has 11 amino acids. CDR3: CSVDRGTEAFF. CDR3 nucleotide sequence: TGCAGCGTTGACAGGGGTACTGAAGCTTTCTTT.